This T cell receptor (beta chain) was captured in a study of a mutant IDH1 vaccine in newly diagnosed glioma. Described time point: week 11, during vaccination. Every vaccine dose comprised 300 ug of mutant IDH1 20-mer peptide plus topical imiquimod. Trimming removed 7 bases from V and 1 base from J; junction bases left unmatched: 12. CDR3 length: 17 residues. CDR1 is LNHDA, CDR2 SQIVND, per germline (reference sequence). The method was immunoSEQ multiplex PCR; TCRdb's version includes in-frame clones alone and lacks a portion of them. The repertoire holds 100,000 to 150,000 clones, with 80% as singletons. Details on this clone: No antigen is known for it.

The TCR sequence derives from a man aged 40-50 years with glioma. The rearrangement uses TRBV19 and TRBJ2-7; 11 positions match TRBD2. Material: PBMCs, obtained from a glioma patient whose treatment included an IDH1 peptide vaccine. The CDR3, as DNA: TGTGCCAGTACTCCATCTTCCACTAGCGGGGGATCCTACGAGCAGTACTTC. Amino acids: CASTPSSTSGGSYEQYF.